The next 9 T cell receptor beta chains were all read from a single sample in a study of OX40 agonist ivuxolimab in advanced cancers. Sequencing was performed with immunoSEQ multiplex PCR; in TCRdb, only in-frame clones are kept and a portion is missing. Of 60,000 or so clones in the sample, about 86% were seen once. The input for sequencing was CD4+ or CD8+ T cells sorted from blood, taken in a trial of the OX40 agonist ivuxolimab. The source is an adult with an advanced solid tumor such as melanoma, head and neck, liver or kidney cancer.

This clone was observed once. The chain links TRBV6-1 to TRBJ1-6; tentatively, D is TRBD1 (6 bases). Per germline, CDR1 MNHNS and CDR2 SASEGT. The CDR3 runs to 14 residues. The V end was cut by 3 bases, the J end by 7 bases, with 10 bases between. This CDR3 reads CASSDRGLNSPLHF. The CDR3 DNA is TGTGCCAGCAGTGATCGGGGGCTGAATTCACCCCTCCACTTT.

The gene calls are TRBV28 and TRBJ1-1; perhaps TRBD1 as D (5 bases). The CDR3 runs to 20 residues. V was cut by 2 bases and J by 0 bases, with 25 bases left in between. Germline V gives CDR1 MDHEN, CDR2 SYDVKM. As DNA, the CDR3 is TGTGCCAGCAGTTTAGACCCACTACTAAAAACAGGCCGGATGAACACTGAAGCTTTCTTT. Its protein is CASSLDPLLKTGRMNTEAFF.

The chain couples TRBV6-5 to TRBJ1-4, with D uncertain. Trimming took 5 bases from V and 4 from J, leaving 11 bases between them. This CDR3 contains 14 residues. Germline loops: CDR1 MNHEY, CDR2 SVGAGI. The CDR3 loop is CASSPDGDNEKLFF. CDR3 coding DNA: TGTGCCAGCAGTCCGGACGGAGATAATGAAAAACTGTTTTTT.

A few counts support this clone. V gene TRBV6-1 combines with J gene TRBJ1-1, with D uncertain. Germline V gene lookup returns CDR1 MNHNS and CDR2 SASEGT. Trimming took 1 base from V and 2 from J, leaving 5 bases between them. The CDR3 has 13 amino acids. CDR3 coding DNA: TGTGCCAGCAGTGAAGGCAGAAACACTGAAGCTTTCTTT. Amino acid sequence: CASSEGRNTEAFF.

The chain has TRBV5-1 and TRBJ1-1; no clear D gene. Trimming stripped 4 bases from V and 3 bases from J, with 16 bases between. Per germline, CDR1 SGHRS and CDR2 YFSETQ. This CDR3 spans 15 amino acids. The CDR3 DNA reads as TGCGCCAGCAGCCCTGTCGCGGGGAGATACACTGAAGCTTTCTTT. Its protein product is CASSPVAGRYTEAFF.

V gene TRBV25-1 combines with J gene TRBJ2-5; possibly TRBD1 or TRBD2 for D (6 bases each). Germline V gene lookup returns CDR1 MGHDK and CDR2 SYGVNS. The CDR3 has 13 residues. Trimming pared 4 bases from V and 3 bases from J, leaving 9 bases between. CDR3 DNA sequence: TGTGCCAGCAGTGGGGGGGCGGAAGAGACCCAGTACTTC. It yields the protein CASSGGAEETQYF.

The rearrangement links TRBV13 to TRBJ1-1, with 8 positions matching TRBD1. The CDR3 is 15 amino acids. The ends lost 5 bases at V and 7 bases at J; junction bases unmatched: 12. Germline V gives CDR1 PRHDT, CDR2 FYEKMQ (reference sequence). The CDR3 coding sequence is TGTGCCAGCAGCGCAGGCCAACCAGGGGGCGGTGAAGCTTTCTTT. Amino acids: CASSAGQPGGGEAFF. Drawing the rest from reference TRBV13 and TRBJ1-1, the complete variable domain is AAGVIQSPRHLIKEKRETATLKCYPIPRHDTVYWYQQGPGQDPQFLISFYEKMQSDKGSIPDRFSAQQFSDYHSELNMSSLELGDSALYFCASSAGQPGGGEAFFGQGTRLTVV.

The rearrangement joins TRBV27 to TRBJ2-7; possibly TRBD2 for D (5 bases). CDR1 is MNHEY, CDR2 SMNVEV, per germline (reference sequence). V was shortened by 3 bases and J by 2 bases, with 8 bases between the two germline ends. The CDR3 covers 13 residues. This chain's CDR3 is CASSFGITYEQYF. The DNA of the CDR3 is TGTGCCAGCAGTTTCGGGATAACCTACGAGCAGTACTTC.

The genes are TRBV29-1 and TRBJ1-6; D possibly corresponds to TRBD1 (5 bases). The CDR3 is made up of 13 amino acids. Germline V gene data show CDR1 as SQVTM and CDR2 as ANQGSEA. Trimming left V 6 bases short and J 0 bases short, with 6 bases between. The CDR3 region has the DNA TGCAGCGTGGGGGGCTCCTATAATTCACCCCTCCACTTT. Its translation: CSVGGSYNSPLHF.